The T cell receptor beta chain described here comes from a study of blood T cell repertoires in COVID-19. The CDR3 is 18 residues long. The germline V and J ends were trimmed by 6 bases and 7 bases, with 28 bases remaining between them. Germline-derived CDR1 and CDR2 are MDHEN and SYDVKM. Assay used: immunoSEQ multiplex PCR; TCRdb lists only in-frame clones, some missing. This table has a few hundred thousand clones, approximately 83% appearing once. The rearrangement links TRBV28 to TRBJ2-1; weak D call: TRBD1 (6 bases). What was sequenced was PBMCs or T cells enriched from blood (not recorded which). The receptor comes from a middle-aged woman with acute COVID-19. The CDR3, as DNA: TGTGCCAGCAGCCCTCCCCCTGCCCGGGACAAGGGAAGGAATGAGCAGTTCTTC. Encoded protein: CASSPPPARDKGRNEQFF.